This T cell receptor (beta chain) was sequenced in a study of identical twins. This clonotype was observed many times. V lost 4 bases, J lost 6 bases, and 6 bases stayed unmatched. Germline loops: CDR1 SGHRS, CDR2 YFSETQ. This CDR3 is 14 amino acids long. MiXCR, run by TCRdb on the 5' RACE reads, gives a single entry per CDR3 protein. The sample comprises more than 650,000 distinct CDR3 sequences, over 5% of which are singletons, and around 2% rests with the top ten. This TCR was sampled from a man aged 18-30 years in good health. Sample: naive T cells sorted from blood. The chain carries TRBV5-1 and TRBJ2-1, with 8 bases identical to TRBD1. The CDR3 sequence is CASSTGTGSNEQFF. In DNA, the CDR3 is TGCGCCAGCAGCACCGGGACAGGTAGCAATGAGCAGTTCTTC.